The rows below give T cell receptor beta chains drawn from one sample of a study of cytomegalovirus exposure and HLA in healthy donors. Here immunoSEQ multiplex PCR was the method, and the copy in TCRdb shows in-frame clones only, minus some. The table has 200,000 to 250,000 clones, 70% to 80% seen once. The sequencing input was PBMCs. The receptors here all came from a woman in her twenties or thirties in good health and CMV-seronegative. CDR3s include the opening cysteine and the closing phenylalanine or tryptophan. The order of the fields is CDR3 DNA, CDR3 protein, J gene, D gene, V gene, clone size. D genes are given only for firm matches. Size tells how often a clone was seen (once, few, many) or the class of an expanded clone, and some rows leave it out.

CDR3 DNA: TGTGCCTGCGGGACATCAAACTACGAGCAGTACTTC
CDR3 protein: CACGTSNYEQYF
J gene: TRBJ2-7
D gene: .
V gene: TRBV30
clone size: .

CDR3 DNA: TGTGCCAGCAGTCCCCGGGGTAGTCAAGAGACCCAGTACTTC
CDR3 protein: CASSPRGSQETQYF
J gene: TRBJ2-5
D gene: .
V gene: TRBV27
clone size: few

CDR3 DNA: TGCGCCAGCAGCTTAACGAGGGTGAACACCGGGGAGCTGTTTTTT
CDR3 protein: CASSLTRVNTGELFF
J gene: TRBJ2-2
D gene: .
V gene: TRBV5-1
clone size: .

CDR3 DNA: TGTTCCAGCAGCCCTCCGGGACAGGGCATGCGGTGGGACACTGAAGCTTTCTTT
CDR3 protein: CSSSPPGQGMRWDTEAFF
J gene: TRBJ1-1
D gene: TRBD1
V gene: TRBV7-9
clone size: .

CDR3 DNA: TGTGCCAGCAGTGAATTATCAGTGGGGGACAGGGAGTATGGCTACACCTTC
CDR3 protein: CASSELSVGDREYGYTF
J gene: TRBJ1-2
D gene: TRBD1
V gene: TRBV6-1
clone size: .

CDR3 DNA: TGTGCCAGCAGTTACGACCCCGGGAGGCAGCCCCAGCATTTT
CDR3 protein: CASSYDPGRQPQHF
J gene: TRBJ1-5
D gene: .
V gene: TRBV6-6
clone size: .

CDR3 DNA: TGTGCCTGGAGGCGACAAGAGACCCAGTACTTC
CDR3 protein: CAWRRQETQYF
J gene: TRBJ2-5
D gene: .
V gene: TRBV30
clone size: .

CDR3 DNA: TGTGCCAGCAGTGAATCAGGCGCGGGAAACACCATATATTTT
CDR3 protein: CASSESGAGNTIYF
J gene: TRBJ1-3
D gene: .
V gene: TRBV2
clone size: .

CDR3 DNA: TGTGCCAGCAGTGAAGAGACTAGCGGGAGTAACTATGAGCAGTTCTTC
CDR3 protein: CASSEETSGSNYEQFF
J gene: TRBJ2-1
D gene: TRBD2
V gene: TRBV2
clone size: .

CDR3 DNA: TGTGCCAGCAGCTTACCGGGACAGGGGGCGGGTGGCTACACCTTC
CDR3 protein: CASSLPGQGAGGYTF
J gene: TRBJ1-2
D gene: TRBD1
V gene: TRBV7-3
clone size: .

CDR3 DNA: TGCAGCGCAGCGGCGCGACTAGCCTCTGTGGACAATGAGCAGTTCTTC
CDR3 protein: CSAAARLASVDNEQFF
J gene: TRBJ2-1
D gene: TRBD2
V gene: TRBV29-1
clone size: .

CDR3 DNA: TGCAGCGTTGAAGTTCAGGGAGGACGTTACGAGCAGTACTTC
CDR3 protein: CSVEVQGGRYEQYF
J gene: TRBJ2-7
D gene: .
V gene: TRBV29-1
clone size: .

CDR3 DNA: TGTGCCAGTAGTATTAGCAGAGCCACCGTCTACAATGAGCAGTTCTTC
CDR3 protein: CASSISRATVYNEQFF
J gene: TRBJ2-1
D gene: .
V gene: TRBV19
clone size: .

CDR3 DNA: TGTGCCAGCAGCTTAAAGACTAGCGCAGATACGCAGTATTTT
CDR3 protein: CASSLKTSADTQYF
J gene: TRBJ2-3
D gene: TRBD2
V gene: TRBV7-3
clone size: .

CDR3 DNA: TGTGCCAGCAGCTCCAACGGCCTAGCGGGAGTAGAGCAGTACTTC
CDR3 protein: CASSSNGLAGVEQYF
J gene: TRBJ2-7
D gene: TRBD2
V gene: TRBV5-6
clone size: few

CDR3 DNA: TGTGCCAGCAGCTTAGATCCGGGTCGGATAGGCTATGGCTACACCTTC
CDR3 protein: CASSLDPGRIGYGYTF
J gene: TRBJ1-2
D gene: .
V gene: TRBV7-2
clone size: .

CDR3 DNA: TGTGCCAGTACAGCGGGAAGCACAGATACGCAGTATTTT
CDR3 protein: CASTAGSTDTQYF
J gene: TRBJ2-3
D gene: TRBD2
V gene: TRBV19
clone size: .

CDR3 DNA: TGTGCCAGCAGTATAAACAGGGGGAAGTTGAACACCATATATTTT
CDR3 protein: CASSINRGKLNTIYF
J gene: TRBJ1-3
D gene: TRBD1
V gene: TRBV6-5
clone size: .

CDR3 DNA: TGTGCCAGCAGCTCAACCGGGACAGAGAACACTGAAGCTTTCTTT
CDR3 protein: CASSSTGTENTEAFF
J gene: TRBJ1-1
D gene: TRBD1
V gene: TRBV7-6
clone size: .

CDR3 DNA: TGCGCCAGCAGCTTGGAGGGGGGGCGCGTCCTCGAGCAGTACTTC
CDR3 protein: CASSLEGGRVLEQYF
J gene: TRBJ2-7
D gene: .
V gene: TRBV5-1
clone size: .

CDR3 DNA: TGTGCCAGCAGCCTCAACGCACTGCACAATGAGCAGTTCTTC
CDR3 protein: CASSLNALHNEQFF
J gene: TRBJ2-1
D gene: .
V gene: TRBV9
clone size: .

CDR3 DNA: TGTGCCAGCAGTTTATGGCAATCCTACGAGCAGTACTTC
CDR3 protein: CASSLWQSYEQYF
J gene: TRBJ2-7
D gene: .
V gene: TRBV27
clone size: .

CDR3 DNA: TGCAGTGCTCCGCGTGAGGCTGAAGCTTTCTTT
CDR3 protein: CSAPREAEAFF
J gene: TRBJ1-1
D gene: .
V gene: TRBV20-1
clone size: .

CDR3 DNA: TGTGCCAGCTTAGACAGGGGCGGCTCCTACGAGCAGTACTTC
CDR3 protein: CASLDRGGSYEQYF
J gene: TRBJ2-7
D gene: TRBD1
V gene: TRBV5-5
clone size: .

CDR3 DNA: TGTGCCAGCAGCCAAGCTGGGACAGGGAGGCGCTACACCTTC
CDR3 protein: CASSQAGTGRRYTF
J gene: TRBJ1-2
D gene: TRBD1
V gene: TRBV14
clone size: .

CDR3 DNA: TGTGCCAGTAGTATGGCAGGGTATAGAGATGGCTACACCTTC
CDR3 protein: CASSMAGYRDGYTF
J gene: TRBJ1-2
D gene: .
V gene: TRBV19
clone size: .

CDR3 DNA: TGTTCCAGCAGCTTAGGGGGGACAGAAGAGGCCCAGTACTTC
CDR3 protein: CSSSLGGTEEAQYF
J gene: TRBJ2-5
D gene: .
V gene: TRBV7-9
clone size: .

CDR3 DNA: TGTGCCAGTAGTCCCTGGCTGCAGAGGGGCAATCAGCCCCAGCATTTT
CDR3 protein: CASSPWLQRGNQPQHF
J gene: TRBJ1-5
D gene: .
V gene: TRBV19
clone size: .

CDR3 DNA: TGTGCCAGCAGCCCCAGGGTACCCGCGAACACCGGGGAGCTGTTTTTT
CDR3 protein: CASSPRVPANTGELFF
J gene: TRBJ2-2
D gene: .
V gene: TRBV13
clone size: .

CDR3 DNA: TGTGCCAGCAGCCCCCGCGGGACCGCGAACACCGGGGAGCTGTTTTTT
CDR3 protein: CASSPRGTANTGELFF
J gene: TRBJ2-2
D gene: .
V gene: TRBV14
clone size: .

CDR3 DNA: TGTGCCAGCAGCTCATCTACCGGGACAGATCCCTACTACGAGCAGTACTTC
CDR3 protein: CASSSSTGTDPYYEQYF
J gene: TRBJ2-7
D gene: TRBD1
V gene: TRBV7-9
clone size: .

CDR3 DNA: TGTGCCAGCAGCCTGTACACCTACGAGCAGTACTTC
CDR3 protein: CASSLYTYEQYF
J gene: TRBJ2-7
D gene: .
V gene: TRBV7-9
clone size: .

CDR3 DNA: TGTGCCAGCTCACCAATTAGGGACAGGGCATCAGATACGCAGTATTTT
CDR3 protein: CASSPIRDRASDTQYF
J gene: TRBJ2-3
D gene: TRBD1
V gene: TRBV18
clone size: .

CDR3 DNA: TGTGCCAGCAGCGAGAAGCCGGGACAGGCCCGGGGTCCCCGTGAAAAACTGTTTTTT
CDR3 protein: CASSEKPGQARGPREKLFF
J gene: TRBJ1-4
D gene: TRBD1
V gene: TRBV5-8
clone size: .

CDR3 DNA: TGTGCCAGCAGCTCAAGGGGACTGTACAATGAGCAGTTCTTC
CDR3 protein: CASSSRGLYNEQFF
J gene: TRBJ2-1
D gene: .
V gene: TRBV11-3
clone size: .

CDR3 DNA: TGTGCCAGCAGCTTCGGGGGGGCCAGGAATGAGCAGTTCTTC
CDR3 protein: CASSFGGARNEQFF
J gene: TRBJ2-1
D gene: TRBD2
V gene: TRBV7-9
clone size: few

CDR3 DNA: TGTGCCAGCAGCTTATGGACATCCCACAGGGGCTACACCTTC
CDR3 protein: CASSLWTSHRGYTF
J gene: TRBJ1-2
D gene: .
V gene: TRBV5-8
clone size: few

CDR3 DNA: TGTGCCAGCAGTGCCACAGGGAACTGGAATGAAAAACTGTTTTTT
CDR3 protein: CASSATGNWNEKLFF
J gene: TRBJ1-4
D gene: .
V gene: TRBV6-6
clone size: .

CDR3 DNA: TGTGCCAGCTCAGGCTTTGGGGCCAACGTCCTGACTTTC
CDR3 protein: CASSGFGANVLTF
J gene: TRBJ2-6
D gene: .
V gene: TRBV18
clone size: .

CDR3 DNA: TGTGCCAGCAGTGACCCCAGGGGTAACAATGAGCAGTTCTTC
CDR3 protein: CASSDPRGNNEQFF
J gene: TRBJ2-1
D gene: .
V gene: TRBV2
clone size: .

CDR3 DNA: TGTGCCAGCAGCCGTAACCAGGGCACTGAAGCTTTCTTT
CDR3 protein: CASSRNQGTEAFF
J gene: TRBJ1-1
D gene: .
V gene: TRBV14
clone size: .

CDR3 DNA: TGTGCCAGCAGTGAACAGGGATCCTACGAGCAGTACTTC
CDR3 protein: CASSEQGSYEQYF
J gene: TRBJ2-7
D gene: .
V gene: TRBV6-1
clone size: few

CDR3 DNA: TGTGCCAGCAGCCAAGATGAGTTAAAGGGGGCGCGAGGCTACACCTTC
CDR3 protein: CASSQDELKGARGYTF
J gene: TRBJ1-2
D gene: TRBD1
V gene: TRBV4-2
clone size: .

CDR3 DNA: TGTGCCAGCAGTGAGCTGACTAGCGGGAGCGGGCAGTTCTTC
CDR3 protein: CASSELTSGSGQFF
J gene: TRBJ2-1
D gene: TRBD2
V gene: TRBV6-5
clone size: .

CDR3 DNA: TGCAGCGTTGAGAAGGGGCGCGGGGGCGGGGAGCTGTTTTTT
CDR3 protein: CSVEKGRGGGELFF
J gene: TRBJ2-2
D gene: TRBD2
V gene: TRBV29-1
clone size: .